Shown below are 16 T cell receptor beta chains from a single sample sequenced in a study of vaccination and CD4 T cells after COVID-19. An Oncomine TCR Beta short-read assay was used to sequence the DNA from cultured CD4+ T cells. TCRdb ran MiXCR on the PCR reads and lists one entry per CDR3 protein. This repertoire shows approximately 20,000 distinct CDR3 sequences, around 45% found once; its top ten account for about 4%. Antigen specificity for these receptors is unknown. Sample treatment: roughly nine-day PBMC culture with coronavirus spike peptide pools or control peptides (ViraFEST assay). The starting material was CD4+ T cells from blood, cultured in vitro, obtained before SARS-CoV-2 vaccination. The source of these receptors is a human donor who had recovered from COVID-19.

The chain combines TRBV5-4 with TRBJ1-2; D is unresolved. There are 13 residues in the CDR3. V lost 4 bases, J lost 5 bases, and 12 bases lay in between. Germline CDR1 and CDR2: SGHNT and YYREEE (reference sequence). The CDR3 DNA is TGTGCCAGCAGCCCGGTTGCGGGGTATGGCTACACCTTC. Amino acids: CASSPVAGYGYTF. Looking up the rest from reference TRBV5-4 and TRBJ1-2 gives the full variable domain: ETGVTQSPTHLIKTRGQQVTLRCSSQSGHNTVSWYQQALGQGPQFIFQYYREEENGRGNFPPRFSGLQFPNYSSELNVNALELDDSALYLCASSPVAGYGYTFGSGTRLTVV.

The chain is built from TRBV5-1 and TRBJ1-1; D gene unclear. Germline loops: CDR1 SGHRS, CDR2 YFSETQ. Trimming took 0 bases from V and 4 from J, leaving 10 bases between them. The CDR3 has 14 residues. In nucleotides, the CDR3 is TGCGCCAGCAGCTTGGTAACCACCCCCACTGAAGCTTTCTTT. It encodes CASSLVTTPTEAFF.

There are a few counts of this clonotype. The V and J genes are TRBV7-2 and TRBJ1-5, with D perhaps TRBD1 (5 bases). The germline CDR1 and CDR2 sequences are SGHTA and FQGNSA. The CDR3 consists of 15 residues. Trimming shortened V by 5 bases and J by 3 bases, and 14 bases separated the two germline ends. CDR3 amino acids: CASSKADTYNQPQHF. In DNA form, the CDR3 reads TGTGCCAGCAGCAAAGCGGACACCTACAATCAGCCCCAGCATTTT.

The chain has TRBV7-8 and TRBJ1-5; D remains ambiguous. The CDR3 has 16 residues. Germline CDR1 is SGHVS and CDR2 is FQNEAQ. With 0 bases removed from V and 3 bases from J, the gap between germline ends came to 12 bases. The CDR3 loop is CASSLAGRDINQPQHF. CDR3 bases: TGTGCCAGCAGCTTAGCGGGGAGGGATATCAATCAGCCCCAGCATTTT.

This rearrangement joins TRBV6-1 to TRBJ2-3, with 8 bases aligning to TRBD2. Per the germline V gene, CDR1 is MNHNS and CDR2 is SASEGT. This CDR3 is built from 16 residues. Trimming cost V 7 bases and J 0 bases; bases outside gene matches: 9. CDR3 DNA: TGTGCCAGCAACTCTGGACTAGCAAGTAGCACAGATACGCAGTATTTT. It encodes CASNSGLASSTDTQYF.

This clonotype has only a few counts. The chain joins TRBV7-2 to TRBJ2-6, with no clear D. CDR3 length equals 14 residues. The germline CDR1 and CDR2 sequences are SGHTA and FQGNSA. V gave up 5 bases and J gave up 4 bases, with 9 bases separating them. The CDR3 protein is CASSQDHGANVLTF. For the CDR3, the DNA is TGTGCCAGCAGCCAAGACCACGGGGCCAACGTCCTGACTTTC.

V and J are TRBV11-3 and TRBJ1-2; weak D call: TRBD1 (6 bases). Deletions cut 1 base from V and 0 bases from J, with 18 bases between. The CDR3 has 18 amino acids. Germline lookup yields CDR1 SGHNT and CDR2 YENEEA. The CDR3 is CASSLVGYGQKTNYGYTF. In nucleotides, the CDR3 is TGTGCCAGCAGCTTAGTGGGTTATGGACAGAAAACTAACTATGGCTACACCTTC.

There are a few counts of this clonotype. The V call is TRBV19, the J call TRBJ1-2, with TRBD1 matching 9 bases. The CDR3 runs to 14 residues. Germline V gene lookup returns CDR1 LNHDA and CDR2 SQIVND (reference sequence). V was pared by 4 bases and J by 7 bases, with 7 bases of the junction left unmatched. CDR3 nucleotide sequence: TGTGCCAGTAGTACCCTGGGACAGGGCGGTGGCTACACCTTC. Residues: CASSTLGQGGGYTF.

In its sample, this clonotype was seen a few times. The CDR3 region has the DNA TGTGCCAGCAGCCCAACCGACAGAGATGGCTACACCTTC. This encodes CASSPTDRDGYTF. V usage is TRBV7-2 and J usage is TRBJ1-2; a weak D match, TRBD1 (5 bases). The CDR3 is 13 amino acids. Trimming removed 5 bases from V and 6 bases from J, with 13 bases in between. Germline-derived CDR1 and CDR2 are SGHTA and FQGNSA.

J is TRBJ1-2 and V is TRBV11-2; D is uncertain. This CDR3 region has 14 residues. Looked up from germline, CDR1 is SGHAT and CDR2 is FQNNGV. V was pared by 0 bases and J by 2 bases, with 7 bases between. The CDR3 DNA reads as TGTGCCAGCAGCTTAGACGCGCAGAACTATGGCTACACCTTC. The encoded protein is CASSLDAQNYGYTF.

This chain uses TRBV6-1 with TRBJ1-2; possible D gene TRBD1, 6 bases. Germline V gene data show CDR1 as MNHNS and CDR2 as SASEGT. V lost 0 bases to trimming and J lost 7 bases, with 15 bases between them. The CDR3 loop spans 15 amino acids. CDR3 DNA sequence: TGTGCCAGCAGTGAAGCCGATAGAGCAGGGGCTGGCTACACCTTC. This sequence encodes CASSEADRAGAGYTF.

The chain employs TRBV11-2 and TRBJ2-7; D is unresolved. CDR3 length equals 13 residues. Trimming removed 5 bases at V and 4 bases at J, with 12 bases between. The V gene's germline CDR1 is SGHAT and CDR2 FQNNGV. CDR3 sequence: CASSRSDGYEQYF. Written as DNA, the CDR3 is TGTGCCAGCAGCCGCTCGGACGGGTACGAGCAGTACTTC. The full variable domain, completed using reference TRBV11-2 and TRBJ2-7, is EAGVAQSPRYKIIEKRQSVAFWCNPISGHATLYWYQQILGQGPKLLIQFQNNGVVDDSQLPKDRFSAERLKGVDSTLKIQPAKLEDSAVYLCASSRSDGYEQYFGPGTRLTVT.

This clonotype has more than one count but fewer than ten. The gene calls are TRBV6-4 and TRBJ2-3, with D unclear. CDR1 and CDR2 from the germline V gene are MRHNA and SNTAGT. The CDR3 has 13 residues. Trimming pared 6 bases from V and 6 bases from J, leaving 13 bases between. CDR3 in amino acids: CASSYIRGDTQYF. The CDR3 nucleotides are TGTGCCAGCAGCTACATTAGAGGCGATACGCAGTATTTT.

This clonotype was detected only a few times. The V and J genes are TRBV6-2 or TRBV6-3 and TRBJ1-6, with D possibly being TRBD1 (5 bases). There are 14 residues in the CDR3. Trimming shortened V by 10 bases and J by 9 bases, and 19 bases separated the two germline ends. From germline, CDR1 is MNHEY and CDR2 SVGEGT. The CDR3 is CATVSGPLGSPLHF. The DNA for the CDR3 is TGTGCCACGGTTTCGGGGCCCTTAGGTTCACCCCTCCACTTT.

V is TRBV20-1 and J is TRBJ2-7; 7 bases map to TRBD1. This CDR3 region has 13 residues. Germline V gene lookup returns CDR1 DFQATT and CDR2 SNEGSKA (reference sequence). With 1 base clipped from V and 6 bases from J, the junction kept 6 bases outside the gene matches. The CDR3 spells CSARGGQPGEQYF. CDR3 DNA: TGCAGTGCTAGAGGGGGACAGCCCGGCGAGCAGTACTTC.

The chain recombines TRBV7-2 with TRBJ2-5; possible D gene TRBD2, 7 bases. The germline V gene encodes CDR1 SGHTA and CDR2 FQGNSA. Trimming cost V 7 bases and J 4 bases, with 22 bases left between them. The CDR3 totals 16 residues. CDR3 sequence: CASIGGAVGIRETQYF. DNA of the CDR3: TGTGCCAGCATTGGGGGGGCCGTAGGTATCAGAGAGACCCAGTACTTC.